The 21 T cell receptor beta chains below were found in one sample sequenced in a study of T cell changes during pregnancy in multiple sclerosis. Libraries were prepared by immunoSEQ multiplex PCR; TCRdb keeps only in-frame clonotypes and omits some of them. This table has roughly 70,000 clones, 88% appearing once. The specimen was peripheral blood, collected before pregnancy. Source of these receptors: a female donor with multiple sclerosis, enrolled in a pregnancy study.

The chain has TRBV7-9 and TRBJ2-2, with 9 bases matching TRBD2. Germline V gene sequence: CDR1 SEHNR, CDR2 FQNEAQ (reference sequence). J gave up 4 bases and V 1 base, and 4 bases lay outside the gene matches. This CDR3 has 16 amino acids. CDR3 in DNA: TGTGCCAGCAGCTTAGGTAGCGGGGGATTCACCGGGGAGCTGTTTTTT. This sequence encodes CASSLGSGGFTGELFF.

Written as DNA, the CDR3 is TGTGCCAGCAGCGCTAGGCTCCTCGAGGAGCAGTACTTC. Its translation: CASSARLLEEQYF. The rearrangement links TRBV9 to TRBJ2-7, with no clear D. Trimming took off 3 bases at V and 7 bases at J, with 14 bases between the two ends. This CDR3 comprises 13 residues. Germline loops: CDR1 SGDLS, CDR2 YYNGEE.

The V call is TRBV18, the J call TRBJ1-1, with TRBD1 identical over 7 bases. Unmatched junction bases numbered 5, after V lost 3 bases and J lost 1 base. The CDR3 has 15 residues. Looked up from germline, CDR1 is KGHSH and CDR2 is LQKENI. CDR3 sequence: CASSPQGGPNTEAFF. The CDR3 DNA follows: TGTGCCAGCTCACCGCAAGGGGGCCCGAACACTGAAGCTTTCTTT. The entire variable domain, with the rest obtained from reference TRBV18 and TRBJ1-1, is as follows: NAGVMQNPRHLVRRRGQEARLRCSPMKGHSHVYWYRQLPEEGLKFMVYLQKENIIDESGMPKERFSAEFPKEGPSILRIQQVVRGDSAAYFCASSPQGGPNTEAFFGQGTRLTVV.

The chain employs TRBV7-9 and TRBJ1-2; 7 bases map to TRBD1. Germline CDR1 SEHNR, CDR2 FQNEAQ (reference sequence). The CDR3 totals 13 residues. V lost 4 bases, J lost 8 bases, and 7 bases stayed unmatched. The CDR3 reads CASSSNRGGGYTF. The CDR3 nucleotides are TGTGCCAGCAGCTCCAACAGGGGCGGCGGCTACACCTTC.

V gene TRBV4-3 combines with J gene TRBJ2-7; D may be TRBD1 (6 bases). The V gene lost 3 bases and the J gene lost 5 bases, with 17 bases spanning the gap. Germline V CDR1 and CDR2: LGHNA, YSLEER. CDR3 length: 15 amino acids. CDR3: CASSQGHRELDEQYF. The CDR3 DNA sequence: TGCGCCAGCAGCCAGGGCCACAGGGAATTGGACGAGCAGTACTTC.

The V call is TRBV10-3, the J call TRBJ2-1; TRBD1 might be the D (6 bases). CDR1 is ENHRY, CDR2 SYGVKD, per germline. This CDR3 comprises 14 residues. Trimming took 3 bases from V and 5 from J, leaving 11 bases between them. CDR3 in amino acids: CAISEFEGDNEQFF. CDR3 nucleotide sequence: TGTGCCATCAGTGAATTTGAGGGGGACAATGAGCAGTTCTTC.

The V call is TRBV25-1, the J call TRBJ2-2; 7 bases match TRBD1. Germline V lookup: CDR1 MGHDK, CDR2 SYGVNS. This CDR3 comprises 15 residues. V shed 3 bases, J shed 6 bases, and the junction held 7 bases outside the gene matches. The DNA for the CDR3 is TGTGCCAGCAGTGACCCAGGGGGATTAGCCGGGGAGCTGTTTTTT. It translates to CASSDPGGLAGELFF.

The CDR3 DNA reads as TGTGCCAGCAGGCTAGCGGGGTCCCAAGAGACCCAGTACTTC. Translating gives CASRLAGSQETQYF. V and J are TRBV6-5 and TRBJ2-5; 9 bases line up with TRBD2. This CDR3 is 14 amino acids long. The germline gives CDR1 MNHEY, CDR2 SVGAGI. V dropped 6 bases and J dropped 1; count of bases not matched to a gene: 3.

The rearrangement uses TRBV29-1 and TRBJ2-5, with 11 bases identical to TRBD2. This CDR3 has 14 residues. V trimming: 4 bases; J trimming: 7 bases; junction bases outside the gene matches: 8. The germline gives CDR1 SQVTM, CDR2 ANQGSEA. The CDR3 region has the DNA TGCAGCGTTGCGGGTAGCGGGAGGGGGGTGACCCAGTACTTC. This translates into CSVAGSGRGVTQYF.

CDR3 DNA: TGTGCCAGCAGTTACCAGGGGATGAACACTGAAGCTTTCTTT. The encoded protein is CASSYQGMNTEAFF. This chain connects TRBV6-5 to TRBJ1-1; a weak D match, TRBD1 (6 bases). The CDR3 runs to 14 residues. Trimming stripped 2 bases from V and 0 bases from J, with 7 bases between. Per germline, CDR1 MNHEY and CDR2 SVGAGI.

V is TRBV7-3 and J is TRBJ2-1, with TRBD1 matching over 7 bases. Germline V gives CDR1 SGHTA, CDR2 FQGTGA. Losses at the gene ends were 5 bases for V and 6 bases for J; bases not matched to a gene: 7. There are 14 residues in the CDR3. The CDR3 here is CASSPPGQLNEQFF. Here the CDR3 DNA reads TGTGCCAGCAGCCCACCGGGACAGCTCAATGAGCAGTTCTTC.

This chain links TRBV27 with TRBJ2-1; 9 bases align to TRBD2. V lost 6 bases to trimming and J lost 3 bases; unmatched junction nucleotides: 6. This CDR3 has 15 amino acids. Germline V gene sequence: CDR1 MNHEY, CDR2 SMNVEV (reference sequence). For the CDR3, the DNA is TGTGCCAGCAGGTTGGCTAGCGGGAACTACAATGAGCAGTTCTTC. Its protein is CASRLASGNYNEQFF.

The gene calls are TRBV7-2 and TRBJ2-1; possible D gene TRBD1, 6 bases. From germline, CDR1 is SGHTA and CDR2 FQGNSA. The CDR3 totals 20 residues. V was pared by 0 bases and J by 6 bases, with 27 bases between. This CDR3 reads CASSLASDWTDPTFFNEQFF. In DNA form, the CDR3 reads TGTGCCAGCAGCTTAGCCTCAGACTGGACAGACCCTACGTTCTTCAATGAGCAGTTCTTC.

The rearrangement joins TRBV9 to TRBJ2-3; 8 bases agree with TRBD1. The CDR3 consists of 15 residues. Trimming at V came to 0 bases and at J to 1 base, leaving 1 base not matched to a gene. CDR1 is SGDLS and CDR2 is YYNGEE in the germline V gene. The CDR3 loop reads CASSVEQGGTDTQYF. For the CDR3, the DNA is TGTGCCAGCAGCGTAGAACAGGGGGGCACAGATACGCAGTATTTT.

A single count supports this clone. The chain combines TRBV11-2 with TRBJ2-1; D gene ambiguous. Germline-derived CDR1 and CDR2 are SGHAT and FQNNGV. The CDR3 extends over 14 amino acids. Trimming took 1 base from V and 4 from J, leaving 8 bases between them. The CDR3 loop reads CASSLGSVYNEQFF. The CDR3 DNA is TGTGCCAGCAGCTTAGGGTCGGTATACAATGAGCAGTTCTTC.

This chain links TRBV18 with TRBJ2-4; no clear D. Trimming stripped 5 bases from V and 14 bases from J, with 13 bases between. The CDR3 covers 11 residues. CDR1 is KGHSH, CDR2 LQKENI, per germline. For the CDR3, the DNA is TGTGCCAGCTCAGAAGGAGATCGCGAGTACTTC. Protein sequence: CASSEGDREYF.

The chain couples TRBV5-4 to TRBJ2-1; D is perhaps TRBD2 (6 bases). Trimming shortened V by 2 bases and J by 6 bases, and 12 bases separated the two germline ends. The CDR3 is made up of 14 amino acids. The germline V gene has CDR1 SGHNT and CDR2 YYREEE (reference sequence). The CDR3 sequence: CASSLGRGINEQFF. CDR3 sequence (DNA): TGTGCCAGCAGCTTAGGGCGGGGTATCAATGAGCAGTTCTTC.

The chain recombines TRBV6-5 with TRBJ2-1; the D is unclear. The ends were cut back, 8 bases at V and 2 bases at J, with 4 bases in the middle. Germline CDR1 and CDR2: MNHEY and SVGAGI. This CDR3 spans 11 amino acids. The DNA for the CDR3 is TGTGCCAGCGGCCCCTACAATGAGCAGTTCTTC. Translation gives CASGPYNEQFF.

The gene calls are TRBV7-8 and TRBJ2-7; tentative D call: TRBD1 (6 bases). V gave up 1 base and J gave up 6 bases, with 16 bases separating them. Germline V gene sequence: CDR1 SGHVS, CDR2 FQNEAQ. The CDR3 has 15 amino acids. The CDR3 here is CASSLEGTLGIEQYF. CDR3 nucleotide sequence: TGTGCCAGCAGCTTAGAAGGGACACTGGGGATCGAGCAGTACTTC. The full variable domain, with the rest looked up from reference TRBV7-8 and TRBJ2-7, is GAGVSQSPRYKVAKRGQDVALRCDPISGHVSLFWYQQALGQGPEFLTYFQNEAQLDKSGLPSDRFFAERPEGSVSTLKIQRTQQEDSAVYLCASSLEGTLGIEQYFGPGTRLTVT.

The V gene is TRBV27, the J gene TRBJ2-3; no definite D call. V was pared by 4 bases and J by 4 bases, with 12 bases between. Germline assignment: CDR1 MNHEY and CDR2 SMNVEV (reference sequence). The length of the CDR3 is 14 residues. DNA for the CDR3: TGTGCCAGCAGTTCGCCGTTGCGCTCAGATACGCAGTATTTT. Residues: CASSSPLRSDTQYF.

This clone was seen only a few times. The chain couples TRBV5-4 to TRBJ2-7, with D tentatively TRBD1 (6 bases). The CDR3 is 15 amino acids. V was trimmed by 4 bases and J by 5 bases, leaving 19 bases between them. Germline loops: CDR1 SGHNT, CDR2 YYREEE (reference sequence). CDR3 in amino acids: CASSLGASGVDEQYF. The CDR3 nucleotides read TGTGCCAGCAGCCTGGGGGCGTCAGGGGTAGACGAGCAGTACTTC.